This T cell receptor (beta chain) originates from a study of Graves' ophthalmopathy and Graves' hyperthyroidism (dated 2018 in TCRdb). Regarding the research as a whole: Peripheral blood was collected at initial diagnosis, prior to any treatment. A discovery set of 90 to 100 patients (43 ophthalmopathy, about 58 stable hyperthyroidism) was enrolled to explore V-J signatures distinguishing ophthalmopathy from hyperthyroidism. The study used TCR beta repertoire signatures to distinguish Graves' ophthalmopathy from Graves' hyperthyroidism and to predict progression to ophthalmopathy. In over five hyperthyroidism patients, T-cell repertoires of thyroid tissue and blood were compared. For independent validation, a separate cohort was made up of fewer than 20 hyperthyroidism patients plus 17 patients who later progressed from hyperthyroidism to ophthalmopathy. In total, 135 blood samples were TCR-sequenced: approximately 42 ophthalmopathy, 75 hyperthyroidism and about 17 hyperthyroidism-to-ophthalmopathy patients. Following sample collection, hyperthyroidism patients were given methimazole at a starting dose of 30 mg daily, and ophthalmopathy patients were given high-dose intravenous methylprednisolone.

CDR1 and CDR2 (SGHRS, YFSETQ) derive from the germline V gene. The CDR3, cysteine through phenylalanine, is 15 amino acids long. CDR3 DNA only is kept here, 45 bases in frame from base 1. A distance of 18 bases separates the germline ends of V and J, which lose 4 bases and 5 bases respectively. TCR beta CDR3 regions were amplified from RNA transcripts for repertoire sequencing. HTBI primers and the Qiagen OneStep RT-PCR kit were used in a first-round RT-PCR, which was followed by a second-round multiplex PCR, size selection and purification. Sequencing of the libraries was carried out on an Illumina HiSeq2000 in paired-end mode with 100 bp reads. In the paper's pipeline: SOAPnuke was used for read processing, and reads with adapters, uncalled bases, a mean Phred below 15, or no exact constant-primer or identifier match were discarded. COPE v1.2.5 was used to merge high-quality paired reads. Each unique nucleotide sequence was defined as a clonotype, and clonotypes were aligned to IMGT TRB V, D and J references with MiTCR v1.1. The analysis was limited to V-J combinations with a frequency above 0.0001, which together covered more than 99% of repertoires. For each V-J combination, a TCR clonal expansion and chaos score was defined as F50 clonal expansion divided by the chaos observed in the TCRdist matrix. Welch's t-statistics and random forest were used to reduce features to about a dozen V-J combinations, which were fed into a naive Bayes classifier. Thyroid-blood repertoire similarity was quantified with the Morisita-Horn index. In TCRdb, the public reads were trimmed at Q25 with fastp and aligned with MiXCR, with productive beta chains retained. Each CDR3 protein appears once, grouped with its most common genes and DNA. These V and J calls originate from TCRdb's pipeline instead of the authors' own analysis. The sample records fewer than 350,000 distinct CDR3 sequences, about a sixth of which are singletons. About 12% of the sample is in the top ten clones.

Patients with ophthalmopathy had moderately to severely active disease, with a Clinical Activity Score of 3 or more, a NOSPECS grade of 4 or more, and a disease duration of less than 3 months. Patients with other autoimmune diseases, uncontrolled infections, pregnancy or lactation were excluded. Clinical symptoms, serum thyroxine, TRAb, thyroid ultrasound and orbital computed tomography formed the basis of the diagnosis. Ficoll-Paque density gradient centrifugation was used to isolate PBMCs from about 9 ml of fresh peripheral blood. Total RNA was extracted with Trizol reagent and quality-checked on an Agilent 2100 Bioanalyzer. Study-wide conclusions, independent of this receptor: In validation, the model predicted ophthalmopathy progression with about 64% sensitivity and 72.22% specificity; some twelve predicted patients were CT-confirmed with GO in a median of 6.5 months. Most of the expanded thyroid clonotypes with a frequency above 0.001 were also detected in blood, and it was suggested that the thyroid immune response may be reflected by blood repertoires. No statistical method was used to predetermine the sample size, and group allocation was not hidden from the investigators. The 13-signature model separated ophthalmopathy from stable hyperthyroidism with about 86% sensitivity and about 81% specificity in cross-validation, and 80%/75% in the test set.

This clonotype was counted at least ten times. Its antigen is currently not known. No base quality values were provided; no much bigger clone lies one nucleotide off. Here the chain combines TRBV5-1 and TRBJ2-5, with no reliable assignment of the D segment. The material sequenced was peripheral blood. The clonotype originates from an adult man with Graves' ophthalmopathy. Here is the DNA: TGCGCCAGCAGCCTCTTAGGCCCTACGGAGGAGACCCAGTACTTC. Protein translation: CASSLLGPTEETQYF.